The clone carrying this TCR beta chain has at least ten counts. This CDR3 spans 18 amino acids. Germline V gene sequence: CDR1 ENHRY, CDR2 SYGVKD. J lost 12 bases, V lost 10 bases, and 23 bases had no gene match. This specimen comes from a study of shared clonotypes between healthy human individuals. Per the study methods: ImmunoSEQ output lacked quality scores and full-length reads, limiting matched filtering. Profiling relied on immunoSEQ multiplex PCR, and the TCRdb table lists in-frame clones only, not all of them. V and J calls and clone size are as listed in that table; D and trimming were resolved from the DNA. The data contain 900,000 to 1,200,000 clones, around 82% of them singletons.

The source is a man aged 18-30 years in good health. Some clones in this sample may be carry-over from other donors' samples. The chain joins TRBV10-3 to TRBJ2-1; 14 nucleotides match TRBD2. Material for sequencing was memory CD4+ T cells from PBMCs. The subset was: CD45RA-negative fraction. As DNA, the CDR3 is TGTGCCACTCAAACCGGACTAGCGGGGGGAGGGGAGGTGTCCCGGCAGTTCTTC. Its translation: CATQTGLAGGGEVSRQFF.